The 2 T cell receptor beta chains below all came from one sample that was sequenced in a study of cytomegalovirus exposure and HLA in healthy donors. Primers: 60 Vbeta forward and 13 Jbeta reverse. Repertoires were generated with immunoSEQ multiplex PCR, while TCRdb's copy carries only in-frame clones and drops some. This sample yields roughly 120,000 clones, of which about 86% are seen a single time; about 1.8% belongs to the top ten. The source material was PBMCs. The receptors were sampled from a man in his forties in good health and CMV-seronegative.

This chain uses TRBV5-6 with TRBJ2-1; TRBD2 matches 7 bases. The V and J ends lost 1 base and 8 bases, in that order; junction bases with no gene match: 12. There are 16 residues in the CDR3. CDR1 is SGHDT, CDR2 YYEEEE, per germline. CDR3 sequence: CASSLSLAGVLDEQFF. The DNA of the CDR3 is TGTGCCAGCAGCTTGAGTTTGGCGGGGGTTTTAGATGAGCAGTTCTTC. Using reference TRBV5-6 and TRBJ2-1 for the parts outside the CDR3, the full variable domain is DAGVTQSPTHLIKTRGQQVTLRCSPKSGHDTVSWYQQALGQGPQFIFQYYEEEERQRGNFPDRFSGHQFPNYSSELNVNALLLGDSALYLCASSLSLAGVLDEQFFGPGTRLTVL.

This chain joins TRBV28 and TRBJ1-3; D not resolved. Germline assignment: CDR1 MDHEN and CDR2 SYDVKM. V lost 7 bases and J 0 bases, leaving 13 bases between the germline ends. The CDR3 sequence is 15 residues long. The CDR3 loop is CASTPLTSSGNTIYF. For the CDR3, the DNA is TGTGCCAGCACCCCCCTAACGTCCTCTGGAAACACCATATATTTT.